One sample yielded the 5 T cell receptor beta chains listed below, sequenced in a study of glioma-infiltrating T cells. Amplification of TCR alpha and beta CDR3 regions from RNA used iRepertoire nested multiplex PCR. TCRdb passed the multiplex PCR reads through MiXCR, listing each CDR3 protein once. The sample consists of over 100,000 distinct CDR3 sequences, about 25% of them appearing once. The sequencing input was glioma tissue, nonneoplastic brain tissue, or PBMCs (not recorded which). The receptors derive from a human donor with low-grade glioma or glioblastoma, undergoing nonglioma brain surgery, or in good health (not recorded which).

The chain links TRBV3-1 to TRBJ2-1, with TRBD2 matching over 7 bases. CDR1 LGHDT and CDR2 YNNKEL come from the germline V gene (reference sequence). CDR3 length equals 16 residues. V gave up 6 bases and J gave up 9 bases; unmatched junction bases: 17. CDR3 sequence (DNA): TGTGCCAGCAGACCTATGGGGGGGGGGAAACCAGGTGAGCAGTTCTTC. Amino acids: CASRPMGGGKPGEQFF.

A word on this clonotype: A read error may produce the germline difference seen at one junction end. This chain links TRBV6-2 or TRBV6-3 with TRBJ1-1; weak D call: TRBD1 (5 bases). Per the germline V gene, CDR1 is MNHEY and CDR2 is SVGEGT. The CDR3 consists of 17 residues. The CDR3 DNA reads as TGTGCCAGCAGTTCACCGTGGGGGTCGGACTTGAACACTAAAGCTTTCTTT. As protein: CASSSPWGSDLNTKAFF.

The rearrangement uses TRBV28 and TRBJ1-1, with 8 bases fitting TRBD1. The CDR3 loop spans 15 amino acids. The V gene end was trimmed by 10 bases and the J gene end by 0 bases; junction bases not matched to a gene: 10. Germline V CDR1 and CDR2: MDHEN, SYDVKM. Here the CDR3 DNA reads TGTGCCAACTATATAGCGGGACAGGTGAACACTGAAGCTTTCTTT. Amino acid sequence: CANYIAGQVNTEAFF. Filled out from reference TRBV28 and TRBJ1-1, the complete variable domain reads DVKVTQSSRYLVKRTGEKVFLECVQDMDHENMFWYRQDPGLGLRLIYFSYDVKMKEKGDIPEGYSVSREKKERFSLILESASTNQTSMYLCANYIAGQVNTEAFFGQGTRLTVV.

Regarding this clonotype: A much more abundant neighbour one base away suggests this may be a read error. CDR3 sequence: CASSSQNYGHTF. CDR3 nucleotide sequence: TGTGCCAGTAGTTCACAGAACTATGGCCACACCTTC. This chain connects TRBV19 to TRBJ1-2; D uncertain. The CDR3 is 12 amino acids. Per germline, CDR1 LNHDA and CDR2 SQIVND (reference sequence).

This clonotype was observed many times. CDR3: CSVAQGSTNEKLFF. CDR3 DNA: TGCAGCGTTGCACAGGGTTCAACTAATGAAAAACTGTTTTTT. The chain links TRBV29-1 to TRBJ1-4; weak D call: TRBD1 (6 bases). This CDR3 has 14 residues. The V gene lost 4 bases and the J gene lost 0 bases, with 9 bases spanning the gap. Germline loops: CDR1 SQVTM, CDR2 ANQGSEA.